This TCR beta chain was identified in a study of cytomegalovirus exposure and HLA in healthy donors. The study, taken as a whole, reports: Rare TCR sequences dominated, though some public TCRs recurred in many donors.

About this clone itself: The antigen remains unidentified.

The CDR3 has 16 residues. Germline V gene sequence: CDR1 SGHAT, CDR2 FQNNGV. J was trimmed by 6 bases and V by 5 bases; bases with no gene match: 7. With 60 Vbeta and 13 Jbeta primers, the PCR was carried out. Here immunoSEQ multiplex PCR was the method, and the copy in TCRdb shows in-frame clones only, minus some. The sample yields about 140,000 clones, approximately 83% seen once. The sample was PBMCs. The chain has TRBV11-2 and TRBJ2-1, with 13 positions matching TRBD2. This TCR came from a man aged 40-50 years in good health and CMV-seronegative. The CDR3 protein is CASSPRLAGGSNEQFF. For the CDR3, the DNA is TGTGCCAGCAGCCCCAGACTAGCGGGAGGTTCCAATGAGCAGTTCTTC.